This is a list of T cell receptor beta chains from one sample in a study of T cell responses to AZD1222 COVID-19 vaccine. The assay was immunoSEQ multiplex PCR, and TCRdb's table has in-frame clones only and misses some. The sample carries tens of thousands of clones, roughly 88% recorded once. This specimen was peripheral blood, taken on day 0 of AZD1222 vaccination. The receptors originated from an adult in good health. Each CDR3 is given with its conserved first and last residue. The D gene is left open where the match is weak. Not every row has a clone size; where given, it reads once, few, many or a size class.

v_gene: TRBV5-1; abundance: NA; len: 15; j_gene: TRBJ1-4; d_gene: TRBD1; CDR3aa: CASSRLGQPNEKLFF; CDR3nt: TGCGCCAGCTCACGCCTGGGACAGCCCAATGAAAAACTGTTTTTT
v_gene: TRBV7-9; abundance: NA; len: 16; j_gene: TRBJ2-3; d_gene: NA; CDR3aa: CASSYRGGWGTDTQYF; CDR3nt: TGTGCCAGCAGCTACCGAGGGGGATGGGGGACAGATACGCAGTATTTT
v_gene: TRBV10-1; abundance: NA; len: 15; j_gene: TRBJ2-3; d_gene: TRBD2; CDR3aa: CASSRLAGSTDTQYF; CDR3nt: TGCGCCAGCAGTAGACTAGCGGGGAGCACAGATACGCAGTATTTT
v_gene: TRBV19; abundance: NA; len: 15; j_gene: TRBJ1-5; d_gene: TRBD1; CDR3aa: CASSTTGRGNQPQHF; CDR3nt: TGTGCCAGTAGTACCACCGGCAGGGGGAATCAGCCCCAGCATTTT
v_gene: TRBV6-5; abundance: NA; len: 12; j_gene: TRBJ2-3; d_gene: NA; CDR3aa: CASSNPTDTQYF; CDR3nt: TGTGCCAGCAGTAACCCCACAGATACGCAGTATTTT
v_gene: TRBV28; abundance: NA; len: 19; j_gene: TRBJ2-3; d_gene: TRBD2; CDR3aa: CASSSPGLRTSGNTDTQYF; CDR3nt: TGTGCCAGCAGTTCCCCGGGACTGAGGACTAGCGGGAACACAGATACGCAGTATTTT
v_gene: TRBV5-1; abundance: NA; len: 15; j_gene: TRBJ2-2; d_gene: NA; CDR3aa: CASSQTPGDTGELFF; CDR3nt: TGCGCCAGCAGCCAAACTCCTGGGGACACCGGGGAGCTGTTTTTT
v_gene: TRBV7-8; abundance: few; len: 13; j_gene: TRBJ1-1; d_gene: NA; CDR3aa: CASRVRGRAEAFF; CDR3nt: TGTGCCAGCAGGGTTAGGGGGAGGGCTGAAGCTTTCTTT
v_gene: TRBV11-2; abundance: NA; len: 16; j_gene: TRBJ2-2; d_gene: TRBD2; CDR3aa: CASSPVAGKGTGELFF; CDR3nt: TGTGCCAGCAGCCCTGTAGCGGGTAAAGGTACCGGGGAGCTGTTTTTT
v_gene: TRBV6-2/TRBV6-3; abundance: NA; len: 15; j_gene: TRBJ1-4; d_gene: NA; CDR3aa: CASSPATGLREKLFF; CDR3nt: TGTGCCAGCAGTCCAGCAACAGGGCTTCGTGAAAAACTGTTTTTT
v_gene: TRBV6-5; abundance: NA; len: 14; j_gene: TRBJ2-7; d_gene: NA; CDR3aa: CASSDGGQYYEQYF; CDR3nt: TGTGCCAGCAGCGACGGAGGGCAGTACTACGAGCAGTACTTC
v_gene: TRBV19; abundance: NA; len: 15; j_gene: TRBJ2-3; d_gene: TRBD1; CDR3aa: CASRTGEGAKDTQYF; CDR3nt: TGTGCCAGTAGAACCGGTGAGGGGGCTAAAGATACGCAGTATTTT
v_gene: TRBV18; abundance: NA; len: 15; j_gene: TRBJ1-1; d_gene: NA; CDR3aa: CASGSLTGLAGEAFF; CDR3nt: TGTGCCAGCGGGAGCCTGACCGGGCTGGCGGGTGAAGCTTTCTTT
v_gene: TRBV21-1; abundance: once; len: 16; j_gene: TRBJ2-7; d_gene: NA; CDR3aa: CASSFVRQGRSYEQYF; CDR3nt: TGTGCCAGCAGCTTCGTTCGGCAGGGTAGATCCTACGAGCAGTACTTC
v_gene: TRBV2; abundance: NA; len: 16; j_gene: TRBJ2-7; d_gene: TRBD2; CDR3aa: CASSRGTSGMSYEQYF; CDR3nt: TGTGCCAGCAGTCGAGGGACTAGCGGGATGAGCTACGAGCAGTACTTC
v_gene: TRBV28; abundance: once; len: 16; j_gene: TRBJ1-2; d_gene: NA; CDR3aa: CASSFPRGAGADGYTF; CDR3nt: TGTGCCAGCAGTTTTCCCCGGGGGGCTGGGGCGGATGGCTACACCTTC
v_gene: TRBV4-1; abundance: NA; len: 13; j_gene: TRBJ1-2; d_gene: NA; CDR3aa: CASSHLVAYGYTF; CDR3nt: TGCGCCAGCAGCCACCTTGTCGCGTATGGCTACACCTTC